The 24 T cell receptor beta chains presented below share a single source sample, sequenced in a study of T cell responses to AZD1222 COVID-19 vaccine (dated by TCRdb to the early 2020s). The time point label, as the study defines it: baseline before first vaccination. Library preparation employed the immunoSEQ multiplex PCR assay. The table was pulled from immuneACCESS by TCRdb, which kept in-frame rearrangements only. Such tables lose some clones; where checked, under half of the loss comes from unresolved V genes, and the rest has no known cause. The sample table contains under 150,000 clones; only one count was recorded for 93% of them. Under 4% of the sample lies in the top ten. Source: peripheral blood, taken on day 0 of AZD1222 vaccination. These receptors originate from an adult in good health.

The chain combines TRBV18 with TRBJ2-4; 8 nucleotides line up with TRBD1. The germline V gene encodes CDR1 KGHSH and CDR2 LQKENI. The trim removed 5 bases at V and 8 bases at J, leaving 8 bases unmatched. This CDR3 has 14 residues. The CDR3 loop reads CASSIRRGPDIQYF. The CDR3 DNA reads TGTGCCAGCTCAATACGCAGGGGGCCGGACATTCAGTACTTC.

In regard to this clone: The same CDR3 is also encoded by other DNA sequences in this sample. The V call is TRBV28, the J call TRBJ1-5; TRBD1 aligns across 7 bases. The germline V gene has CDR1 MDHEN and CDR2 SYDVKM. This CDR3 is built from 14 residues. J was trimmed by 4 bases and V by 6 bases; bases with no gene match: 6. The CDR3 sequence is CASSPDRSNQPQHF. As DNA, the CDR3 is TGTGCCAGCAGCCCGGACAGGTCTAATCAGCCCCAGCATTTT.

This clone was observed once. The V gene is TRBV12-3 or TRBV12-4, the J gene TRBJ2-4, with 9 positions matching TRBD1. This CDR3 spans 12 amino acids. Trimming cost V 3 bases and J 12 bases; bases outside gene matches: 3. CDR3 residues: CASSFMGQGQYF. The CDR3 DNA follows: TGTGCCAGCAGTTTCATGGGACAGGGTCAGTACTTC.

The chain recombines TRBV28 with TRBJ1-5; D unclear. V lost 3 bases and J lost 9, with 12 bases in between. The CDR3 consists of 13 residues. Germline V gene sequence: CDR1 MDHEN, CDR2 SYDVKM. Written as DNA, the CDR3 is TGTGCCAGCAGTTTCAACATCCCGGGGCCCCAGCATTTT. Protein product: CASSFNIPGPQHF.

The V gene is TRBV29-1, the J gene TRBJ2-2; D gene uncertain. CDR1 and CDR2 from the germline V gene are SQVTM and ANQGSEA. This CDR3 has 12 residues. V lost 4 bases and J 8 bases, leaving 11 bases between the germline ends. The CDR3 DNA reads TGCAGCGTTGTTGGATTCGGGGGGGAGCTGTTTTTT. Translation gives CSVVGFGGELFF.

The chain couples TRBV11-2 to TRBJ2-7, with 10 nucleotides matching TRBD2. CDR1 is SGHAT, CDR2 FQNNGV, per germline. V was pared by 6 bases and J by 1 base, with 6 bases of the junction left unmatched. The CDR3 extends over 15 amino acids. The CDR3 sequence is CASRSSTSGSYEQYF. CDR3 nucleotides: TGTGCCAGCAGGTCTTCGACTAGCGGGTCCTACGAGCAGTACTTC.

This clone was seen once. J is TRBJ1-5 and V is TRBV19; 8 bases match TRBD1. This CDR3 spans 16 amino acids. With V trimmed by 1 base and J by 7 bases, 9 bases remained unmatched. CDR1 is LNHDA, CDR2 SQIVND, per germline (reference sequence). The CDR3 coding sequence is TGTGCCAGTAGTATAGGAAGTGGACAGGGAGGACAGCCCCAGCATTTT. The encoded protein is CASSIGSGQGGQPQHF. The entire variable domain, with the rest obtained from reference TRBV19 and TRBJ1-5, is as follows: DGGITQSPKYLFRKEGQNVTLSCEQNLNHDAMYWYRQDPGQGLRLIYYSQIVNDFQKGDIAEGYSVSREKKESFPLTVTSAQKNPTAFYLCASSIGSGQGGQPQHFGDGTRLSIL.

V and J are TRBV28 and TRBJ1-5, with D unclear. CDR3 size: 12 residues. V lost 6 bases, J lost 9 bases, and 12 bases lay in between. CDR1 and CDR2 from the germline V gene are MDHEN and SYDVKM. CDR3 amino acids: CASRLDGRPQHF. The CDR3 nucleotides are TGTGCCAGCAGACTGGACGGGCGGCCCCAGCATTTT.

The rearrangement uses TRBV6-2 or TRBV6-3 and TRBJ2-1, with a weak D call TRBD1 (5 bases). Germline-derived CDR1 and CDR2 are MNHEY and SVGEGT. V was cut by 5 bases and J by 8 bases, with 16 bases left in between. The CDR3 contains 14 residues. DNA of the CDR3: TGTGCCAGCAGTCCCCAGGGTGGTGGCGATGAGCAGTTCTTC. Translated, it gives CASSPQGGGDEQFF.

The chain recombines TRBV29-1 with TRBJ2-1, with D unresolved. CDR3 size: 13 residues. Germline loops: CDR1 SQVTM, CDR2 ANQGSEA. V lost 6 bases, J lost 0 bases, and 9 bases lay in between. Written as DNA, the CDR3 is TGCAGCGTGTGCGAAACCTCCTACAATGAGCAGTTCTTC. Its translation: CSVCETSYNEQFF.

The rearrangement joins TRBV2 to TRBJ1-6, with TRBD1 matching over 7 bases. The germline V gene encodes CDR1 SNHLY and CDR2 FYNNEI. The junction had 8 bases not matched to a gene; V was cut back by 6 bases and J by 6 bases. This CDR3 has 15 amino acids. The CDR3 DNA is TGTGCCAGCAGGGAACAGGGGCAGATTAATTCACCCCTCCACTTT. As protein: CASREQGQINSPLHF. Full variable domain (remainder filled in from reference TRBV2 and TRBJ1-6): EPEVTQTPSHQVTQMGQEVILRCVPISNHLYFYWYRQILGQKVEFLVSFYNNEISEKSEIFDDQFSVERPDGSNFTLKIRSTKLEDSAMYFCASREQGQINSPLHFGNGTRLTVT.

This clone has a single count. V usage is TRBV20-1 and J usage is TRBJ1-5; TRBD1 might be the D (6 bases). This CDR3 region has 14 residues. Germline loops: CDR1 DFQATT, CDR2 SNEGSKA (reference sequence). Deletions cut 3 bases from V and 6 bases from J, with 15 bases between. The CDR3 loop reads CSASGGRGSQPQHF. The DNA of the CDR3 is TGCAGTGCTAGTGGGGGGCGAGGTTCTCAGCCCCAGCATTTT.

The gene calls are TRBV18 and TRBJ2-3; D may correspond to TRBD1 or TRBD2 (5 bases each). CDR3 length: 14 residues. Germline assignment: CDR1 KGHSH and CDR2 LQKENI. Trimming shortened V by 3 bases and J by 0 bases, and 7 bases separated the two germline ends. The CDR3 region is CASSPGPSTDTQYF. The CDR3 coding sequence is TGTGCCAGCTCACCGGGACCTAGCACAGATACGCAGTATTTT.

The rearrangement links TRBV10-1 to TRBJ2-1; D uncertain. The germline V gene encodes CDR1 WNHNN and CDR2 SYGVQD (reference sequence). The V end lost 0 bases, the J end lost 7 bases, and 4 bases lay between the germline ends. CDR3 size: 12 residues. In DNA, the CDR3 is TGCGCCAGCAGTGAGTCGCTAAATGAGCAGTTCTTC. Translated: CASSESLNEQFF.

This clone has just one count. V usage is TRBV6-6 and J usage is TRBJ1-3; 8 nucleotides match TRBD1. The CDR3 is 16 amino acids. CDR1 is MNHNY and CDR2 is SVGAGI in the germline V gene (reference sequence). After removal of 4 bases from V and 9 bases from J, the junction contained 14 bases not matched to a gene. CDR3 in amino acids: CASSLGDQGAFGTIYF. CDR3 DNA: TGTGCCAGCAGTTTGGGGGATCAGGGGGCATTTGGCACCATATATTTT.

V gene TRBV3-1 (or the pseudogene TRBV3-2) combines with J gene TRBJ1-6, with D perhaps matching TRBD1 (5 bases). Germline values: CDR1 LGHDT, CDR2 YNNKEL (reference sequence). V lost 3 bases to trimming and J lost 0 bases, with 18 bases between them. The CDR3 is 19 residues long. The DNA of the CDR3 is TGTGCCAGCAGCCAGTCGAGGCCGGGACCGAGCTCCTATAATTCACCCCTCCACTTT. This sequence encodes CASSQSRPGPSSYNSPLHF.

CDR3 bases: TGCGCCAGCAGCCAAGATCTGGAGAGGGTGTCCGGCGAGCAGTACTTC. Protein sequence: CASSQDLERVSGEQYF. The genes are TRBV4-3 and TRBJ2-7; maybe TRBD2 (5 bases). V lost 0 bases, J lost 6 bases, and 18 bases lay in between. Germline lookup yields CDR1 LGHNA and CDR2 YSLEER. The CDR3 is made up of 16 amino acids.

The count of this clone is one. The chain employs TRBV9 and TRBJ2-5; TRBD2 agrees at 8 bases. Losses at the gene ends were 1 base for V and 3 bases for J; bases not matched to a gene: 2. The CDR3 extends over 14 amino acids. CDR1 and CDR2 (germline): SGDLS, YYNGEE. This CDR3 is CASSVREGEETQYF. The DNA for the CDR3 is TGTGCCAGCAGCGTACGGGAGGGGGAAGAGACCCAGTACTTC.

The chain combines TRBV5-1 with TRBJ2-3, with D uncertain. Per the germline V gene, CDR1 is SGHRS and CDR2 is YFSETQ. The V end lost 0 bases, the J end lost 0 bases, and 11 bases lay between the germline ends. The CDR3 is 16 amino acids. The CDR3 DNA reads as TGCGCCAGCAGCTTGGAATGGTCATCTAGCACAGATACGCAGTATTTT. It codes for CASSLEWSSSTDTQYF. The full variable domain, in which reference TRBV5-1 and TRBJ2-3 provide the parts outside the CDR3, is KAGVTQTPRYLIKTRGQQVTLSCSPISGHRSVSWYQQTPGQGLQFLFEYFSETQRNKGNFPGRFSGRQFSNSRSEMNVSTLELGDSALYLCASSLEWSSSTDTQYFGPGTRLTVL.

This clone was seen only once. V gene TRBV15 combines with J gene TRBJ2-1; 7 bases are a match to TRBD2. J lost 7 bases, V lost 1 base, and 7 bases had no gene match. The CDR3 is 15 residues long. Germline V lookup: CDR1 LNHNV, CDR2 YYDKDF (reference sequence). The CDR3 sequence is CATSRAPAGINEQFF. The CDR3 DNA sequence: TGTGCCACCAGCAGAGCCCCAGCGGGAATAAATGAGCAGTTCTTC.

V gene TRBV4-3 combines with J gene TRBJ2-7, with unresolved D. Germline V gene lookup returns CDR1 LGHNA and CDR2 YSLEER. V was pared by 0 bases and J by 2 bases, with 8 bases between. The CDR3 consists of 14 residues. In nucleotides, the CDR3 is TGCGCCAGCAGCCAAGATTGGCCAGCCTACGAGCAGTACTTC. Translating gives CASSQDWPAYEQYF.

This clone has only a few counts. This chain uses TRBV27 with TRBJ2-2; 12 positions agree with TRBD2. Trimming at V came to 3 bases and at J to 5 bases, leaving 7 bases not matched to a gene. Germline V gene sequence: CDR1 MNHEY, CDR2 SMNVEV (reference sequence). The CDR3 has 17 residues. CDR3 coding DNA: TGTGCCAGCAGTTTCCGTCTAGCGGGAGGGGGAACCGGGGAGCTGTTTTTT. Encoded protein: CASSFRLAGGGTGELFF.

The chain joins TRBV6-6 to TRBJ1-1, with 8 positions matching TRBD1. Germline CDR1 reads MNHNY; CDR2 reads SVGAGI (reference sequence). With 7 bases clipped from V and 8 bases from J, the junction kept 6 bases outside the gene matches. The CDR3 covers 12 residues. The CDR3 region is CASIIGQGEAFF. The CDR3 coding sequence is TGTGCCAGCATTATCGGACAGGGCGAAGCTTTCTTT.

The CDR3 nucleotides read TGTGCCAGTAGTATAAGGGGGGCCGTGAACACTGAAGCTTTCTTT. Translation: CASSIRGAVNTEAFF. V and J are TRBV19 and TRBJ1-1; D might be TRBD1 (6 bases). The CDR3 runs 15 residues. V lost 2 bases and J lost 0, with 10 bases in between. The germline gives CDR1 LNHDA, CDR2 SQIVND (reference sequence).